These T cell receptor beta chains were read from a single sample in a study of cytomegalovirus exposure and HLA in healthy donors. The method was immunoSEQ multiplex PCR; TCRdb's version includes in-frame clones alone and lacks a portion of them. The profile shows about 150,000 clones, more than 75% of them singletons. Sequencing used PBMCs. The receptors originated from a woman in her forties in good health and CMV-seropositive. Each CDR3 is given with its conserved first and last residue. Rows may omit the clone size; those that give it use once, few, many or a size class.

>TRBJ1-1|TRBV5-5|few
CASSFPPGQGNAFF
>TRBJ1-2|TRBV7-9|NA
CASSLAPEVGYTF
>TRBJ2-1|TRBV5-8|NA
CASPPWRESSNEQFF
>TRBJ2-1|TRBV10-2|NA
CASSEGGLLLDEQFF
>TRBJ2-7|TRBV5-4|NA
CASSLVSGEYHEQYF
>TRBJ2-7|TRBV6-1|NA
CASTGQGVFYEQYF
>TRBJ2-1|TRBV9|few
CASSVSGGVRGNEQFF
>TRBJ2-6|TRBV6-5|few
CASSYQGLGGANVLTF
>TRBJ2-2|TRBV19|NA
CASSSSHLAGPTGELFF
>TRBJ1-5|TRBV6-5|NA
CASMRTGVSNQPQHF
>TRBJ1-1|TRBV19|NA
CASSIIPGGTEAFF
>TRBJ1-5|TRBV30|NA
CAWSAAGNQPQHF
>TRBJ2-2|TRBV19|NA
CASSGTTWGELFF
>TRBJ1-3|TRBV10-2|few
CASKPLERLGNTIYF
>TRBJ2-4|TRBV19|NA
CASSIVAGEGIQYF
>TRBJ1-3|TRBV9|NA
CASSVEGSSGNTIYF
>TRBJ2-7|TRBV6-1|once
CASSEDIVIPYEQYF
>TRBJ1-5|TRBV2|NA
CASRYRGSNQPQHF
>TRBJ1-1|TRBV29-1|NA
CSVADRGRNTEAFF
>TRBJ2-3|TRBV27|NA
CASSLGGGPLTDTQYF
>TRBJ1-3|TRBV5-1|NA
CASSQMTGSGNTIYF
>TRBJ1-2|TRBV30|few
CAWSDRGNYGYTF
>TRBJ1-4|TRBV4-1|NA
CASAQGGGRDEKLFF
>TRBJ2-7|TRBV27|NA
CASSWASGSDEQYF
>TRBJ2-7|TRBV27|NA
CASSLYPSLRSSEQYF
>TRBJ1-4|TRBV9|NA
CASSSGTGVREKLFF
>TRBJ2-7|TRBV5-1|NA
CASSKPDYEQYF
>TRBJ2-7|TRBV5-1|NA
CASRNGTSGFYEQYF
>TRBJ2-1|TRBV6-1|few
CASRAGVRGYNEQFF
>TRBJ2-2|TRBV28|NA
CASLRTSGFGTGELFF
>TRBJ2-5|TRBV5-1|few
CASSLDGTGGVLETQYF
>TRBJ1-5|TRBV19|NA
CASIKGGQTRNQPQHF
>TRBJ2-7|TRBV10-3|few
CAIRHGLAGGPLTYEQYF
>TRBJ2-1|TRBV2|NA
CASSKERGEQFF
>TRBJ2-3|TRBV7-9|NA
CASSPDSLTGGTQYF